This T cell receptor (beta chain) was identified in a study of blood T cell repertoires in COVID-19. Study context: Material from acute and convalescent COVID-19 was sourced from the United States, Italy and Spain. From T cells, B-cell-depleted T cells, or PBMCs came the material, which was cDNA or gDNA.

V was cut by 1 base and J by 1 base, with 19 bases left in between. This CDR3 comprises 18 residues. Germline V gene sequence: CDR1 LGHDT, CDR2 YNNKEL (reference sequence). Under the authors' procedure: Estimation of nucleated cell counts was performed using reference gene primer amplification. Clones were read by immunoSEQ multiplex PCR, and TCRdb kept only the in-frame ones, dropping some. V and J calls and clone size follow that table, whereas D and trimming were derived from the DNA. The data hold around 380,000 clones, with more than 75% observed a single time. The age range of participants was about 18 to 90 years, with residence in about two dozen US areas.

The genes are TRBV3-1 (or the pseudogene TRBV3-2) and TRBJ1-2; maybe TRBD1 (6 bases). The TCR sequence derives from a man aged 30-40 years who had recovered from COVID-19. The sequencing input was PBMCs or T cells enriched from blood (not recorded which). The chain's CDR3 is CASSQAGGAWDLNYGYTF. In DNA, the CDR3 is TGTGCCAGCAGCCAAGCGGGGGGGGCATGGGACCTTAACTATGGCTACACCTTC.